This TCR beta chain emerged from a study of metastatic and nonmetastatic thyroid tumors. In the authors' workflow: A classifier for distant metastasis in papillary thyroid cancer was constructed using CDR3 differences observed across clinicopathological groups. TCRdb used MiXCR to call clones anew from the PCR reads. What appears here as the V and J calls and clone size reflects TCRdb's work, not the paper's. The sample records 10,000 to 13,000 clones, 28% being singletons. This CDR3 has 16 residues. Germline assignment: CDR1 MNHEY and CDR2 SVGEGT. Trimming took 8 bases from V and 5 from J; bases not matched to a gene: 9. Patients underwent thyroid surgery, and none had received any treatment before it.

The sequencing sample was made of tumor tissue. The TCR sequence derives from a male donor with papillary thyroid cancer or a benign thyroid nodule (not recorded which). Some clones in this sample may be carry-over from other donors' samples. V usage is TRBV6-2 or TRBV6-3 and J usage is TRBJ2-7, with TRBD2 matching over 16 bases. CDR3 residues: CASAGTSGRAQDEQYF. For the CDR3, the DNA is TGTGCCAGCGCAGGGACTAGCGGGAGGGCACAGGACGAGCAGTACTTC.